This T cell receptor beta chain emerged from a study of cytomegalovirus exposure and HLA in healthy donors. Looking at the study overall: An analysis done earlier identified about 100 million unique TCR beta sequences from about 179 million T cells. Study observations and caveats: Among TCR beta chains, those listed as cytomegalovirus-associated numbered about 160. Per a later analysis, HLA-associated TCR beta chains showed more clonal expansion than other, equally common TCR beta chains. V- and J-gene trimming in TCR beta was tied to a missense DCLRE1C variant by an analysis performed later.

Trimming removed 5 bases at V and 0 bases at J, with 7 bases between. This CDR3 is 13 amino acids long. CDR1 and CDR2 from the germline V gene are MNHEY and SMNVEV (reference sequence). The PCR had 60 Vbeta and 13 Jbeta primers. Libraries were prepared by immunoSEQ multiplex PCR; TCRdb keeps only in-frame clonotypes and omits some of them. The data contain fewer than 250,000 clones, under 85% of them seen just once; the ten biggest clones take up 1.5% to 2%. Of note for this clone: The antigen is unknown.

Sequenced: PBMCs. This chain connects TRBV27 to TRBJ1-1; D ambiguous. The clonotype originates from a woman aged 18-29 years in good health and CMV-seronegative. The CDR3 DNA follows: TGTGCCAGCAGTGCCGAGTTGAACACTGAAGCTTTCTTT. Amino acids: CASSAELNTEAFF.